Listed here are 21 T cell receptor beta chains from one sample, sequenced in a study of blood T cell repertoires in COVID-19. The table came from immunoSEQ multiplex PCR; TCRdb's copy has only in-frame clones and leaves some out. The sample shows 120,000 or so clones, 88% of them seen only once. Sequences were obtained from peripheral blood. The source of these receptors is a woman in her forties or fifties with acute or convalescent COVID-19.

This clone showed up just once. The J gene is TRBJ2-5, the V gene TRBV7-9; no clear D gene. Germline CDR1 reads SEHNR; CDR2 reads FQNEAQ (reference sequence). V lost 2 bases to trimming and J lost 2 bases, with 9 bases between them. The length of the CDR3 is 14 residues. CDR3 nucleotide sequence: TGTGCCAGCAGCTTAATGTTTTCTCAAGAGACCCAGTACTTC. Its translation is CASSLMFSQETQYF. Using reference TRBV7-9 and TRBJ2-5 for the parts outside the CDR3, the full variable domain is DTGVSQNPRHKITKRGQNVTFRCDPISEHNRLYWYRQTLGQGPEFLTYFQNEAQLEKSRLLSDRFSAERPKGSFSTLEIQRTEQGDSAMYLCASSLMFSQETQYFGPGTRLLVL.

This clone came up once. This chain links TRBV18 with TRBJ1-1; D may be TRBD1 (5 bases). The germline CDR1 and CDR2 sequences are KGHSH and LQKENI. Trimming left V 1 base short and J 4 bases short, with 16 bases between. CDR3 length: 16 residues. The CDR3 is CASSPRKGGVITEAFF. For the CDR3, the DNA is TGTGCCAGCTCACCACGGAAGGGAGGGGTGATCACTGAAGCTTTCTTT.

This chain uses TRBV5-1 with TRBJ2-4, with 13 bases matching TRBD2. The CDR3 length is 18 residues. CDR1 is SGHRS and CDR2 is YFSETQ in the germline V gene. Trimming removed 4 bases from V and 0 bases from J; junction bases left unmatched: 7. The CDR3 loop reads CASSGGTSGNLAKNIQYF. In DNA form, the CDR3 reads TGCGCCAGCAGCGGGGGGACTAGCGGGAATCTAGCCAAAAACATTCAGTACTTC.

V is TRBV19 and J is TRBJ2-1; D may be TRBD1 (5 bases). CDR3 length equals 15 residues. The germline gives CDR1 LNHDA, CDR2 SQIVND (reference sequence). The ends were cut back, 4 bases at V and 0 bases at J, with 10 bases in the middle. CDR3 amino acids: CASSTQASSYNEQFF. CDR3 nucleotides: TGTGCCAGTAGTACACAGGCTAGCTCCTACAATGAGCAGTTCTTC.

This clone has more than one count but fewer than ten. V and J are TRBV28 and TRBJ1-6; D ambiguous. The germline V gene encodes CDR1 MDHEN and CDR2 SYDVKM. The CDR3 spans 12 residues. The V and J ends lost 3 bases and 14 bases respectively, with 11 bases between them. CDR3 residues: CASSFLGGALHF. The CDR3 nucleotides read TGTGCCAGCAGTTTTTTAGGCGGGGCCCTCCACTTT.

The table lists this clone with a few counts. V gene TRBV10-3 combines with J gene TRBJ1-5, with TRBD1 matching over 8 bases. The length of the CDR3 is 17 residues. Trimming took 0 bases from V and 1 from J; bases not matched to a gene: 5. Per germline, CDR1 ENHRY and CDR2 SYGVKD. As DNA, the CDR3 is TGTGCCATCAGTGAGTCCGGACAGGGAACGAGCAATCAGCCCCAGCATTTT. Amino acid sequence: CAISESGQGTSNQPQHF.

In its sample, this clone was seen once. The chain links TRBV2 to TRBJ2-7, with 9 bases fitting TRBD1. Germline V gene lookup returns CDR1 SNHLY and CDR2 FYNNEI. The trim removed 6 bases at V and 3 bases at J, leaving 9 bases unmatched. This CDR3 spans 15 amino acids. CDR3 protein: CASSLDRGFRYEQYF. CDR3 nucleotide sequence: TGTGCCAGCAGCCTCGACAGGGGGTTCCGCTACGAGCAGTACTTC.

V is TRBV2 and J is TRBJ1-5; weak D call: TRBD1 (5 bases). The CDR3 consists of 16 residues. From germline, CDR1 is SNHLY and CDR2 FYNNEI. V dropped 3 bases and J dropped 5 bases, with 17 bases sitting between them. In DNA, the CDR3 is TGTGCCAGCAGTGAGGGCAGGGTTCAAGGGGATCAGCCCCAGCATTTT. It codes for CASSEGRVQGDQPQHF.

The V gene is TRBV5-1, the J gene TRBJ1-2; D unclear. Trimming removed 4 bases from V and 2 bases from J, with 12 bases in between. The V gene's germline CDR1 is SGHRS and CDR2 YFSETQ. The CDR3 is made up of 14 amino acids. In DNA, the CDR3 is TGCGCCAGCAGCCCTGTTGGAGAGAACTATGGCTACACCTTC. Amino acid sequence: CASSPVGENYGYTF. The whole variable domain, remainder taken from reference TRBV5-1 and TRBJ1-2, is KAGVTQTPRYLIKTRGQQVTLSCSPISGHRSVSWYQQTPGQGLQFLFEYFSETQRNKGNFPGRFSGRQFSNSRSEMNVSTLELGDSALYLCASSPVGENYGYTFGSGTRLTVV.

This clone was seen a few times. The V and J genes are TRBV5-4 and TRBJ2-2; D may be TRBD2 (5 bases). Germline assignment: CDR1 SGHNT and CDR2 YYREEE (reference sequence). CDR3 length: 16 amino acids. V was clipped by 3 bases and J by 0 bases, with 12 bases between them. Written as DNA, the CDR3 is TGTGCCAGCAGCTCACGGACTCAAACGAACACCGGGGAGCTGTTTTTT. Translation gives CASSSRTQTNTGELFF. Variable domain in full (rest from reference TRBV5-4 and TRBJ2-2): ETGVTQSPTHLIKTRGQQVTLRCSSQSGHNTVSWYQQALGQGPQFIFQYYREEENGRGNFPPRFSGLQFPNYSSELNVNALELDDSALYLCASSSRTQTNTGELFFGEGSRLTVL.

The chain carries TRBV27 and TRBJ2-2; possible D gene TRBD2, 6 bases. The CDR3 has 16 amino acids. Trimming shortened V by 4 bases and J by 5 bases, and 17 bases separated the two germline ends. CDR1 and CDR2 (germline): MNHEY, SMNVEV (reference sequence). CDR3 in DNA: TGTGCCAGCAGTTCAACGGGGCGGGGAGTGACCGGGGAGCTGTTTTTT. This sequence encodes CASSSTGRGVTGELFF.

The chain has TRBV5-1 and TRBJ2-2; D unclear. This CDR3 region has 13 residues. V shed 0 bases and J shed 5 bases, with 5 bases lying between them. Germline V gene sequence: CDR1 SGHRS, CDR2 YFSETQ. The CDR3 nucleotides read TGCGCCAGCAGCTTGGTCCAGACCGGGGAGCTGTTTTTT. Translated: CASSLVQTGELFF. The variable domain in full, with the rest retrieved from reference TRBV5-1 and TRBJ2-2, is KAGVTQTPRYLIKTRGQQVTLSCSPISGHRSVSWYQQTPGQGLQFLFEYFSETQRNKGNFPGRFSGRQFSNSRSEMNVSTLELGDSALYLCASSLVQTGELFFGEGSRLTVL.

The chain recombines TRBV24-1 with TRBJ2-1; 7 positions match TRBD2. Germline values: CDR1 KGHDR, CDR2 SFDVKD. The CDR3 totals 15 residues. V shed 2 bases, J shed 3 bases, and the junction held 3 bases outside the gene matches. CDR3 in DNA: TGTGCCACCAGTGATTCTCTAGCGGTCTACAATGAGCAGTTCTTC. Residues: CATSDSLAVYNEQFF.

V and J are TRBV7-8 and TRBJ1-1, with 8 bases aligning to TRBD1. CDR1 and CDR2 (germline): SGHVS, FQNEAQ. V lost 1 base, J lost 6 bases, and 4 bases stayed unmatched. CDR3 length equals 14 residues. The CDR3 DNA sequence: TGTGCCAGCAGCTTAGGGGACAGGTACGCTGAAGCTTTCTTT. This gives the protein CASSLGDRYAEAFF.

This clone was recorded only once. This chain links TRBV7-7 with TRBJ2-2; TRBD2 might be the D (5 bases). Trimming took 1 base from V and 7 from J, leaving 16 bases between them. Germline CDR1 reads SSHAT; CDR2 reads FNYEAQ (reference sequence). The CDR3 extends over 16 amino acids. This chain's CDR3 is CASSLGGGGKVGELFF. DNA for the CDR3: TGTGCCAGCAGCTTAGGCGGTGGAGGTAAAGTCGGGGAGCTGTTTTTT.

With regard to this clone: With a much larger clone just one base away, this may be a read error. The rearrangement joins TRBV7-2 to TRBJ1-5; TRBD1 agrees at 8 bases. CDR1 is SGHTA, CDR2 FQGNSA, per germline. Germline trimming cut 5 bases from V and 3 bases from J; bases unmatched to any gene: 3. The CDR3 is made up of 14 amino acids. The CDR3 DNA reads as TGTGCCAGCAGCCGGACAGGGAACAATCAGCCCCAGCATTTT. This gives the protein CASSRTGNNQPQHF. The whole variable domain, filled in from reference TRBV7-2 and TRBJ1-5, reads GAGVSQSPSNKVTEKGKDVELRCDPISGHTALYWYRQSLGQGLEFLIYFQGNSAPDKSGLPSDRFSAERTGGSVSTLTIQRTQQEDSAVYLCASSRTGNNQPQHFGDGTRLSIL.

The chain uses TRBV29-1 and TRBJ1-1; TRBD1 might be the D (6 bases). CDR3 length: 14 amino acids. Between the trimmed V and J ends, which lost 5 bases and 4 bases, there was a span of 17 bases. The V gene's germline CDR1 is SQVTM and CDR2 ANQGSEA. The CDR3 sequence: CSVSPQGVGTEAFF. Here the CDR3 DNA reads TGCAGCGTTTCACCACAGGGTGTCGGCACTGAAGCTTTCTTT.

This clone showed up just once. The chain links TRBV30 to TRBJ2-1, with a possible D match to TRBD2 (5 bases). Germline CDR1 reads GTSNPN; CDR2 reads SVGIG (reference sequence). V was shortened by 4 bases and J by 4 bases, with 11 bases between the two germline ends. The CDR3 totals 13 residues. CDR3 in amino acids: CAWKREGYNEQFF. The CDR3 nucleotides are TGTGCCTGGAAGAGAGAGGGATACAATGAGCAGTTCTTC.

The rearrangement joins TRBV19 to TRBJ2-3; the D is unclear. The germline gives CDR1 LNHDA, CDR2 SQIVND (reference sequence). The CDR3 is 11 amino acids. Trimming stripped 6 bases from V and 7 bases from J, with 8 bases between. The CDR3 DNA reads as TGTGCCAGTAGGTTGAGAAATACGCAGTATTTT. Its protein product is CASRLRNTQYF.

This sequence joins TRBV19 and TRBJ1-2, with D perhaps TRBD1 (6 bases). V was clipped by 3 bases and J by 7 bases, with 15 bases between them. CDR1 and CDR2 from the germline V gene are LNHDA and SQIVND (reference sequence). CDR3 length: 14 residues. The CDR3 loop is CASSIPQGLRGYTF. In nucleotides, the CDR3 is TGTGCCAGTAGTATCCCTCAGGGGTTGCGTGGCTACACCTTC.

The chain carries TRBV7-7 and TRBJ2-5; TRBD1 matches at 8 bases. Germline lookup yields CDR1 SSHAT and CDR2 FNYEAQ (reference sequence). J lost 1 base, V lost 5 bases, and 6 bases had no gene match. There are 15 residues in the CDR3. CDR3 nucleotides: TGTGCCAGCAGCCCCGGAACAGGGGGCCAAGAGACCCAGTACTTC. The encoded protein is CASSPGTGGQETQYF.